The 21 T cell receptor beta chains below all came from one sample that was sequenced in a study of T cell repertoires in ileal Crohn's disease. TCRdb keeps only in-frame clones here, not all; method: immunoSEQ multiplex PCR. The repertoire holds 15,000 to 20,000 clones, with 90% to 95% as singletons. The sequenced material came from ileal tissue. These receptor sequences come from an adult with Crohn's disease.

The table lists this clone with a count of one. J is TRBJ2-7 and V is TRBV19, with 11 bases lining up with TRBD1. Germline loops: CDR1 LNHDA, CDR2 SQIVND (reference sequence). V gave up 5 bases and J gave up 2 bases; unmatched junction bases: 2. The CDR3 loop spans 14 amino acids. In DNA, the CDR3 is TGTGCCAGTAGTGGGACAGGGGGTCCCTACGAGCAGTACTTC. Translated, it gives CASSGTGGPYEQYF. Full variable domain (outside the CDR3, taken from reference TRBV19 and TRBJ2-7): DGGITQSPKYLFRKEGQNVTLSCEQNLNHDAMYWYRQDPGQGLRLIYYSQIVNDFQKGDIAEGYSVSREKKESFPLTVTSAQKNPTAFYLCASSGTGGPYEQYFGPGTRLTVT.

The chain links TRBV4-2 to TRBJ2-5; 10 bases match TRBD1. The CDR3 has 16 residues. In germline, CDR1 is LGHNA, CDR2 YNFKEQ. Losses at the gene ends were 5 bases for V and 0 bases for J; bases not matched to a gene: 6. CDR3 amino acids: CASSSTGTGDQETQYF. The DNA of the CDR3 is TGTGCCAGCAGCTCGACCGGGACAGGGGACCAAGAGACCCAGTACTTC.

The V call is TRBV5-4, the J call TRBJ1-6; 10 nucleotides line up with TRBD1. Trimming removed 4 bases from V and 1 base from J; junction bases left unmatched: 5. Germline-derived CDR1 and CDR2 are SGHNT and YYREEE (reference sequence). This CDR3 contains 17 residues. The CDR3 protein is CASSTGTGESYNSPLHF. The CDR3, as DNA: TGTGCCAGCAGCACTGGGACAGGGGAGTCCTATAATTCACCCCTCCACTTT.

The table lists this clone with a few counts. The V and J genes are TRBV5-6 and TRBJ2-3; D gene ambiguous. Trimming pared 5 bases from V and 1 base from J, leaving 11 bases between. The CDR3 runs to 14 residues. Per germline, CDR1 SGHDT and CDR2 YYEEEE. This CDR3 reads CASRPGIGTDTQYF. The CDR3 DNA is TGTGCCAGCAGACCGGGTATAGGCACAGATACGCAGTATTTT.

The rearrangement joins TRBV5-1 to TRBJ1-5; possibly TRBD1 for D (5 bases). Between the trimmed V and J ends, which lost 4 bases and 0 bases, there was a span of 11 bases. Germline CDR1 is SGHRS and CDR2 is YFSETQ. The CDR3 covers 15 residues. This CDR3 is CASSPQGYSNQPQHF. The CDR3, as DNA: TGCGCCAGCAGCCCCCAGGGTTATAGCAATCAGCCCCAGCATTTT.

This chain joins TRBV5-1 and TRBJ2-1; 10 nucleotides align to TRBD2. Germline CDR1 SGHRS, CDR2 YFSETQ. V shed 3 bases and J 4 bases; nucleotides not matched to a gene: 7. This CDR3 is 16 amino acids long. CDR3 loop: CASSSPSGGGYNEQFF. The CDR3 DNA is TGCGCCAGCAGCTCCCCTAGCGGGGGAGGTTACAATGAGCAGTTCTTC.

V gene TRBV30 combines with J gene TRBJ1-1, with 8 nucleotides matching TRBD1. V shed 7 bases, J shed 7 bases, and the junction held 5 bases outside the gene matches. CDR1 is GTSNPN, CDR2 SVGIG, per germline (reference sequence). The CDR3 is 11 amino acids. CDR3 in DNA: TGTGCCTCCACCGGGACAGGTGAAGCTTTCTTT. This codes for CASTGTGEAFF.

This clone has a single count. The chain couples TRBV2 to TRBJ1-5, with no clear D. Trimming left V 4 bases short and J 5 bases short, with 9 bases between. Germline assignment: CDR1 SNHLY and CDR2 FYNNEI. CDR3 length: 13 residues. As DNA, the CDR3 is TGTGCCAGCAGTGGTCCCCCTCATCAGCCCCAGCATTTT. It is translated as CASSGPPHQPQHF.

The genes are TRBV2 and TRBJ1-2; TRBD1 is a possible D gene (5 bases). CDR3 size: 11 residues. V lost 8 bases and J 8 bases, leaving 12 bases between the germline ends. Germline V lookup: CDR1 SNHLY, CDR2 FYNNEI. CDR3 in DNA: TGTGCCAGCGCTCCGGAGGGGGGCTACACCTTC. It translates to CASAPEGGYTF. The complete variable domain, with remaining parts taken from reference TRBV2 and TRBJ1-2, reads EPEVTQTPSHQVTQMGQEVILRCVPISNHLYFYWYRQILGQKVEFLVSFYNNEISEKSEIFDDQFSVERPDGSNFTLKIRSTKLEDSAMYFCASAPEGGYTFGSGTRLTVV.

This chain joins TRBV7-2 and TRBJ2-7; 7 nucleotides agree with TRBD2. CDR3 length: 16 amino acids. V lost 5 bases, J lost 2 bases, and 12 bases stayed unmatched. Germline CDR1 reads SGHTA; CDR2 reads FQGNSA. Written as DNA, the CDR3 is TGTGCCAGCAGCGCCCGGCCCGGCGGGGGAACCTACGAGCAGTACTTC. Translated: CASSARPGGGTYEQYF.

The rearrangement links TRBV6-5 to TRBJ2-5; 9 positions match TRBD1. The DNA matches TRBJ2-7 better at its end, which makes the J call doubtful. Germline CDR1 and CDR2: MNHEY and SVGAGI. CDR3 length: 14 residues. DNA for the CDR3: TGTGCCAGCAGGGATCGACAGGGGGGCTACGAGCAGTACTTC. The encoded protein is CASRDRQGGYEQYF.

The chain couples TRBV5-1 to TRBJ1-1; D is possibly TRBD1 (6 bases). The CDR3 is 13 residues long. Trimming removed 5 bases at V and 6 bases at J, with 14 bases between. CDR1 is SGHRS, CDR2 YFSETQ, per germline. The CDR3 bases are TGCGCCAGCAGTCAACAGGGAAACGCTGAAGCTTTCTTT. Translated: CASSQQGNAEAFF. Full variable domain (rest looked up from reference TRBV5-1 and TRBJ1-1): KAGVTQTPRYLIKTRGQQVTLSCSPISGHRSVSWYQQTPGQGLQFLFEYFSETQRNKGNFPGRFSGRQFSNSRSEMNVSTLELGDSALYLCASSQQGNAEAFFGQGTRLTVV.

Here the CDR3 DNA reads TGTGCCAGCAGCCCCCAACCGGGACAGGGTCTAAGCGCTTTCTTT. Residues: CASSPQPGQGLSAFF. The chain combines TRBV7-3 with TRBJ1-1, with 9 bases aligning to TRBD1. The V and J ends lost 5 bases and 11 bases, in that order; junction bases with no gene match: 15. The CDR3 totals 15 residues. The V gene's germline CDR1 is SGHTA and CDR2 FQGTGA.

The chain is built from TRBV4-3 and TRBJ2-7, with 9 bases matching TRBD1. This CDR3 is built from 14 residues. V lost 3 bases and J lost 2; bases outside the gene matches: 2. Per the germline V gene, CDR1 is LGHNA and CDR2 is YSLEER. The CDR3 bases are TGCGCCAGCAGCCAGGACAGGGGCCCCTACGAGCAGTACTTC. Amino acids: CASSQDRGPYEQYF.

The chain links TRBV7-9 to TRBJ2-1, with TRBD1 as a possible D gene (6 bases). Germline assignment: CDR1 SEHNR and CDR2 FQNEAQ (reference sequence). V was pared by 6 bases and J by 0 bases, with 12 bases between. The CDR3 contains 15 residues. The CDR3 bases are TGTGCCAGCAGGGCGGACAGACACTCCTACAATGAGCAGTTCTTC. It yields the protein CASRADRHSYNEQFF.

The chain couples TRBV10-3 to TRBJ2-7; 8 bases align to TRBD1. The CDR3 extends over 16 amino acids. V gave up 7 bases and J gave up 0 bases; unmatched junction bases: 11. Germline values: CDR1 ENHRY, CDR2 SYGVKD. CDR3 amino acids: CAIKPGQDAGSYEQYF. The CDR3 DNA is TGTGCCATCAAACCGGGACAGGATGCGGGCTCCTACGAGCAGTACTTC.

This clone was detected a few times. This chain joins TRBV4-3 and TRBJ1-3, with a possible D match to TRBD1 (6 bases). Germline lookup yields CDR1 LGHNA and CDR2 YSLEER. This CDR3 is built from 14 residues. Trimming removed 1 base from V and 3 bases from J, with 7 bases in between. The CDR3 loop is CASSQGGGGNTIYF. CDR3 sequence (DNA): TGCGCCAGCAGCCAAGGAGGGGGTGGAAACACCATATATTTT.

This chain joins TRBV4-1 and TRBJ1-5, with D possibly being TRBD1 (5 bases). Germline V gene data show CDR1 as MGHRA and CDR2 as YSYEKL. Trimming cost V 4 bases and J 5 bases, with 12 bases left between them. CDR3 size: 14 residues. CDR3 DNA: TGCGCCAGCAGCCTCATCGTAGGGGATCAGCCCCAGCATTTT. Residues: CASSLIVGDQPQHF.

The genes are TRBV7-9 and TRBJ2-3; possible D gene TRBD1, 5 bases. The CDR3 has 16 amino acids. Germline assignment: CDR1 SEHNR and CDR2 FQNEAQ (reference sequence). Trimming stripped 4 bases from V and 3 bases from J, with 17 bases between. CDR3 protein: CASSSLGALGTDTQYF. Here the CDR3 DNA reads TGTGCCAGCAGCTCATTAGGGGCCCTAGGGACAGATACGCAGTATTTT.

The chain couples TRBV21-1 to TRBJ1-3. TRBV21-1 is a documented pseudogene. The length of the CDR3 is 18 residues. The CDR3 region is CASSNARVTRDSGNTIYF. The CDR3 bases are TGTGCCAGCAGCAACGCCCGGGTAACTCGTGACTCTGGAAACACCATATATTTT.

The V call is TRBV7-2, the J call TRBJ2-7; 11 bases map to TRBD2. Germline CDR1 and CDR2: SGHTA and FQGNSA. The CDR3 totals 16 residues. The V gene end was trimmed by 1 base and the J gene end by 2 bases; junction bases not matched to a gene: 4. The CDR3 region has the DNA TGTGCCAGCAGCTTAGGACTAGCGGGGCCTCCCTACGAGCAGTACTTC. Translating it yields CASSLGLAGPPYEQYF.